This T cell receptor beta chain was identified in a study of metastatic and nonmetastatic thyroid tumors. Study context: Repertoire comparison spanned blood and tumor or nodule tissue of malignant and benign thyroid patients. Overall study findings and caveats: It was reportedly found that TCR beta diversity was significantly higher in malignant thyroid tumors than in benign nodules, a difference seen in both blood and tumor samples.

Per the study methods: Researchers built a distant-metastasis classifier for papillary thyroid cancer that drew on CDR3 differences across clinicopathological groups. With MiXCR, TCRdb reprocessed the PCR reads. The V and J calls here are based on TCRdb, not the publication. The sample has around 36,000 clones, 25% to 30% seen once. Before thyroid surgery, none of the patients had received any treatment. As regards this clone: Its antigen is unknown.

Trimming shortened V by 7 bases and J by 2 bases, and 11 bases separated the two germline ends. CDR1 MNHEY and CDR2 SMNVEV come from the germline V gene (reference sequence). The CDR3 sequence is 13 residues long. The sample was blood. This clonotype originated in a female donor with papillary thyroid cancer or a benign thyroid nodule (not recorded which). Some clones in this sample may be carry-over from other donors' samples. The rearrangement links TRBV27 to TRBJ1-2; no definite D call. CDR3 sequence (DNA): TGTGCCAGCACTAGAGGACCGAACTATGGCTACACCTTC. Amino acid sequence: CASTRGPNYGYTF.